This entry describes one T cell receptor beta chain. Its antigen target is currently unknown. One end of the junction does not line up with germline, which may come from a read error. These data come from a study (dated by TCRdb to between 2014 and 2017). Concerning the study at large: The study set out to test whether tumor-infiltrating Tregs in breast cancer get recruited from blood Tregs or are instead converted in situ from other CD4+ T cell subsets. Summary of the overall study and its limitations: The greatest overlap of tumor-infiltrating Treg TCR alpha and beta sequences was with tumor naive CD4+ T cells, followed next by blood naive CD4+ T cells. The larger-cohort validation was restricted to a single TCR beta V-J rearrangement rather than whole repertoires. Tumor memory CD4+ T cell TCR gene usage clustered with blood and lymph node memory CD4+ cells and lymph node naive CD4+ cells.

Full-length TCR variable regions were amplified by 5' RACE PCR with constant-region reverse primers, and semi-nested PCR with Nested Universal Primer A was subsequently performed. Using the ReliaPrep RNA Cell Miniprep System, total RNA was extracted, and the SMARTer RACE 5'/3' Kit was then used to reverse transcribe the RNA into 5'RACE-ready cDNA. An Illumina MiSeq was used to sequence the full-length TCR alpha and beta libraries, which had been barcoded with multiplex adaptors. Per the source publication's procedure: For each of nine subset-tissue groups, sequencing data from the five patients were pooled, and the groups were compared by unsupervised clustering of TCR gene usage. The Morisita-Horn index was used to calculate repertoire similarity, with shared sequences weighted according to their contribution to each repertoire. The public reads were reanalyzed by TCRdb: fastp trimming at Q25, MiXCR alignment, in-frame beta chains only. For every CDR3 protein sequence, its rows merge into one entry that carries the most common genes and DNA. These V and J calls rely on TCRdb rather than the paper's analysis. This sample has approximately 23,000 distinct CDR3 sequences in its table, and 30% of those were observed once. Of the sample, less than 2.5% is held by the ten largest clones.

Naive CD4+ T cells were purified with the Miltenyi Naive CD4+ T Cell Isolation kit, with Tregs depleted using CD25 microbeads. Tregs, naive and memory CD4+ T cells from tumor, blood and ipsilateral draining lymph nodes of a handful of breast cancer patients underwent full-length TCR alpha and beta sequencing. Tumor tissue and lymph nodes from ipsilateral axillary dissection were perfused with PBS, minced and digested with collagenase I and hyaluronidase. Sorted cell populations were confirmed by FACS to exceed 90% purity. The CDR1 and CDR2 encoded by the germline V gene are MNHNS and SASEGT. The CDR3 starts with the cysteine, ends with the phenylalanine, and has 12 residues. CDR3 DNA is the only sequence kept; it has 36 bases, read in frame from the first base.

The TCR originated in a female donor with breast cancer. The sequenced sample consisted of tumor-infiltrating naive CD4+ T cells sorted from the breast tumor. The cell subset or site label, as the study defines it: naive CD4+ T cells, CD4+CD45RA+CD25-. Recombination linked TRBV6-1 to TRBJ1-5; the D gene cannot be named for sure. The DNA sequence is given as TGTGCCAGCAGTGAAGTTTATCAGACCCAGCATTTT. This gives the protein CASSEVYQTQHF.